This T cell receptor beta chain emerged from a study of T cell changes during pregnancy in multiple sclerosis. Clones were sequenced by immunoSEQ multiplex PCR, and TCRdb holds only the in-frame ones, with some missing. The sample has around 24,000 clones, around 86% seen once. The CDR3 is made up of 15 amino acids. Germline assignment: CDR1 SGHVS and CDR2 FNYEAQ. Deletions cut 1 base from V and 8 bases from J, with 17 bases between. Material: CD8+ T cells from peripheral blood mononuclear cells, obtained in the first trimester of pregnancy. This chain uses TRBV7-6 with TRBJ1-1, with D uncertain. The sequence was obtained from a female donor in good health, enrolled as a control in a pregnancy study. CDR3 sequence (DNA): TGTGCCAGCAGCTTAGTTCCCGATTCACAACGAGAAGCTTTCTTT. It specifies CASSLVPDSQREAFF.